This TCR beta chain was identified during a study of identical twins. Regarding the study as a whole: Instead of following the same donors, the conclusions were based on cross-sectional statistical analysis.

TCRdb reanalysed the 5' RACE reads using MiXCR and keeps one entry per CDR3 protein. The sample lists 500,000 or so distinct CDR3 sequences, approximately 22% seen once, with 0.75% to 0.95% in the top ten. CDR1 SGHNT and CDR2 YYREEE come from the germline V gene (reference sequence). The CDR3 consists of 16 residues. With V trimmed by 4 bases and J by 6 bases, 5 bases remained unmatched. Comment on this clonotype: Its target is not known.

This same sample was also part of a study on T cells expressing NK-cell markers.

The sequenced sample was CD4+ T cells sorted from blood. The rearrangement links TRBV5-4 to TRBJ2-1; 15 bases agree with TRBD2. This receptor was identified in a young woman in good health. The CDR3 coding sequence is TGTGCCAGCAGCCCCCGGACTAGCGGGAGGGCCAATGAGCAGTTCTTC. Its protein is CASSPRTSGRANEQFF.